The 18 T cell receptor beta chains below come from one sample, sequenced in a study of OX40 agonist ivuxolimab in advanced cancers. Produced via immunoSEQ multiplex PCR; TCRdb's table is partial and in-frame only. Of 70,000 or so clones in the sample, 75% to 90% were seen once. Sequenced material: CD4+ or CD8+ T cells sorted from blood, taken in a trial of the OX40 agonist ivuxolimab. The receptors derive from an adult with an advanced solid tumor such as melanoma, head and neck, liver or kidney cancer.

The chain has TRBV19 and TRBJ1-1; the D is unclear. Germline CDR1 and CDR2: LNHDA and SQIVND (reference sequence). Trimming took off 4 bases at V and 7 bases at J, with 19 bases between the two ends. This CDR3 is 15 amino acids long. Here the CDR3 reads CASSKSLRLQFEAFF. Written as DNA, the CDR3 is TGTGCCAGTAGTAAATCCTTACGCCTACAGTTTGAAGCTTTCTTT.

J is TRBJ1-2 and V is TRBV30; D not resolved. The germline CDR1 and CDR2 sequences are GTSNPN and SVGIG (reference sequence). Between the trimmed V and J ends, which lost 1 base and 2 bases, there was a span of 11 bases. The CDR3 spans 14 residues. The CDR3 nucleotides are TGTGCCTGGAGTGGCCTCCGGGAAAACTATGGCTACACCTTC. Its translation: CAWSGLRENYGYTF.

V usage is TRBV4-2 and J usage is TRBJ2-7, with a tentative D call TRBD2 (5 bases). With 4 bases removed from V and 0 bases from J, the gap between germline ends came to 10 bases. The CDR3 sequence is 14 residues long. The germline gives CDR1 LGHNA, CDR2 YNFKEQ. The CDR3 region is CASSLQTNSYEQYF. CDR3 sequence (DNA): TGTGCCAGCAGCCTTCAGACTAACTCCTACGAGCAGTACTTC.

This clone was picked up a small number of times. The chain carries TRBV7-9 and TRBJ2-7; the D call may be TRBD1 or TRBD2 (5 bases each). This CDR3 contains 13 residues. Per germline, CDR1 SEHNR and CDR2 FQNEAQ (reference sequence). The V gene lost 8 bases and the J gene lost 2 bases, with 13 bases spanning the gap. CDR3: CASVRDGPYEQYF. As DNA, the CDR3 is TGTGCCAGCGTTCGGGACGGACCCTACGAGCAGTACTTC.

This clone appeared a single time. This chain uses TRBV5-6 with TRBJ2-1; no definite D call. Germline CDR1 is SGHDT and CDR2 is YYEEEE. Deletions cut 6 bases from V and 3 bases from J, with 4 bases between. The CDR3 length is 11 residues. The CDR3 region is CASTLYNEQFF. The DNA for the CDR3 is TGTGCCAGCACCCTCTACAATGAGCAGTTCTTC.

The chain joins TRBV7-3 to TRBJ2-3; TRBD2 agrees at 11 bases. Trimming at V came to 5 bases and at J to 2 bases, leaving 3 bases not matched to a gene. The CDR3 has 15 residues. CDR1 is SGHTA and CDR2 is FQGTGA in the germline V gene. CDR3 in DNA: TGTGCCAGCAGCCTTAGCGGGGGGGCCACAGATACGCAGTATTTT. Translating it yields CASSLSGGATDTQYF.

The V gene is TRBV5-1, the J gene TRBJ1-6; possible D gene TRBD1, 5 bases. The germline V and J ends were trimmed by 1 base and 3 bases, with 14 bases remaining between them. This CDR3 has 17 residues. The V gene's germline CDR1 is SGHRS and CDR2 YFSETQ. The CDR3 DNA sequence: TGCGCCAGCAGCTTGAGTCCAGGGCGGAACTATAATTCACCCCTCCACTTT. It is translated as CASSLSPGRNYNSPLHF.

This clone was counted once. The V call is TRBV19, the J call TRBJ1-2; 12 nucleotides match TRBD1. The V segment lost 8 bases and the J segment 8 bases; nucleotides outside the gene matches: 6. Germline CDR1 LNHDA, CDR2 SQIVND (reference sequence). This CDR3 has 13 residues. CDR3 amino acids: CASWDRGRGGYTF. CDR3 sequence (DNA): TGTGCCAGTTGGGACAGGGGGCGAGGAGGCTACACCTTC. The complete variable domain, with remaining parts taken from reference TRBV19 and TRBJ1-2, reads DGGITQSPKYLFRKEGQNVTLSCEQNLNHDAMYWYRQDPGQGLRLIYYSQIVNDFQKGDIAEGYSVSREKKESFPLTVTSAQKNPTAFYLCASWDRGRGGYTFGSGTRLTVV.

The chain links TRBV6-5 to TRBJ2-1; unclear D gene. Looked up from germline, CDR1 is MNHEY and CDR2 is SVGAGI. There are 12 residues in the CDR3. V was shortened by 6 bases and J by 8 bases, with 11 bases between the two germline ends. The CDR3 loop reads CASRGSGDEQFF. CDR3 DNA sequence: TGTGCCAGCAGGGGATCAGGTGATGAGCAGTTCTTC.

This chain uses TRBV7-9 with TRBJ1-1; D remains unclear. Germline V lookup: CDR1 SEHNR, CDR2 FQNEAQ (reference sequence). Trimming removed 5 bases from V and 0 bases from J, with 4 bases in between. The CDR3 is made up of 12 amino acids. CDR3 sequence: CASSIMNTEAFF. For the CDR3, the DNA is TGTGCCAGCAGCATTATGAACACTGAAGCTTTCTTT. The variable domain in full, with the rest retrieved from reference TRBV7-9 and TRBJ1-1, is DTGVSQNPRHKITKRGQNVTFRCDPISEHNRLYWYRQTLGQGPEFLTYFQNEAQLEKSRLLSDRFSAERPKGSFSTLEIQRTEQGDSAMYLCASSIMNTEAFFGQGTRLTVV.

In DNA, the CDR3 is TGTGCCATCAGGGGCTCAGGGTTAGATCAGCCCCAGCATTTT. Translating gives CAIRGSGLDQPQHF. This chain uses TRBV10-3 with TRBJ1-5; maybe TRBD1 (5 bases). This CDR3 has 14 amino acids. Germline V gene lookup returns CDR1 ENHRY and CDR2 SYGVKD. Trimming took 6 bases from V and 5 from J, leaving 14 bases between them.

The J gene is TRBJ1-2, the V gene TRBV28; D is perhaps TRBD1 (5 bases). CDR3 size: 13 residues. The germline V and J ends were trimmed by 6 bases and 4 bases, with 12 bases remaining between them. Germline CDR1 reads MDHEN; CDR2 reads SYDVKM. The CDR3 spells CASSPDNPYGYTF. CDR3 in DNA: TGTGCCAGCAGCCCGGACAATCCCTATGGCTACACCTTC.

The chain carries TRBV19 and TRBJ2-5; 12 nucleotides match TRBD1. Germline V gene sequence: CDR1 LNHDA, CDR2 SQIVND (reference sequence). The V and J ends lost 3 bases and 4 bases, in that order; junction bases with no gene match: 6. The CDR3 is made up of 16 amino acids. Written as DNA, the CDR3 is TGTGCCAGTAGTATTTCGGGACAGGGGGCGCGAGAGACCCAGTACTTC. Translating gives CASSISGQGARETQYF.

The gene calls are TRBV5-1 and TRBJ2-1, with 8 positions matching TRBD1. Unmatched junction bases numbered 1, after V lost 0 bases and J lost 2 bases. This CDR3 is 15 amino acids long. Germline V gene sequence: CDR1 SGHRS, CDR2 YFSETQ. CDR3 sequence (DNA): TGCGCCAGCAGCTTGGAGGGACAGGCCTACAATGAGCAGTTCTTC. This gives the protein CASSLEGQAYNEQFF. Using reference TRBV5-1 and TRBJ2-1 for the parts outside the CDR3, the full variable domain is KAGVTQTPRYLIKTRGQQVTLSCSPISGHRSVSWYQQTPGQGLQFLFEYFSETQRNKGNFPGRFSGRQFSNSRSEMNVSTLELGDSALYLCASSLEGQAYNEQFFGPGTRLTVL.

The chain uses TRBV28 and TRBJ1-3, with D perhaps matching TRBD1 (6 bases). In germline, CDR1 is MDHEN, CDR2 SYDVKM. The germline V and J ends were trimmed by 1 base and 0 bases, with 13 bases remaining between them. This CDR3 has 17 residues. The CDR3 protein is CASSLLGGQHSGNTIYF. The CDR3 DNA sequence: TGTGCCAGCAGTTTATTAGGTGGACAGCACTCTGGAAACACCATATATTTT.

V is TRBV2 and J is TRBJ1-5; a weak D match, TRBD1 (5 bases). Germline V lookup: CDR1 SNHLY, CDR2 FYNNEI. Deletions cut 0 bases from V and 4 bases from J, with 16 bases between. The CDR3 is made up of 17 amino acids. The CDR3 DNA reads as TGTGCCAGCAGTGAAGCGCTTCTTGGGGCATGGAATCAGCCCCAGCATTTT. Residues: CASSEALLGAWNQPQHF.

V gene TRBV6-5 combines with J gene TRBJ1-5; no clear D. This CDR3 has 14 amino acids. Germline CDR1 and CDR2: MNHEY and SVGAGI. V was pared by 6 bases and J by 5 bases, with 14 bases between. The CDR3 bases are TGTGCCAGCAGCCCGGGAGCCAGAGATCAGCCCCAGCATTTT. Its translation: CASSPGARDQPQHF.

The chain uses TRBV5-1 and TRBJ2-7; D is perhaps TRBD1 or TRBD2 (5 bases each). In germline, CDR1 is SGHRS, CDR2 YFSETQ. V lost 4 bases, J lost 2 bases, and 16 bases lay in between. The CDR3 covers 15 residues. The CDR3 nucleotides read TGCGCCAGCAGCCCCGGGACCCAACCCACCTACGAGCAGTACTTC. Residues: CASSPGTQPTYEQYF.